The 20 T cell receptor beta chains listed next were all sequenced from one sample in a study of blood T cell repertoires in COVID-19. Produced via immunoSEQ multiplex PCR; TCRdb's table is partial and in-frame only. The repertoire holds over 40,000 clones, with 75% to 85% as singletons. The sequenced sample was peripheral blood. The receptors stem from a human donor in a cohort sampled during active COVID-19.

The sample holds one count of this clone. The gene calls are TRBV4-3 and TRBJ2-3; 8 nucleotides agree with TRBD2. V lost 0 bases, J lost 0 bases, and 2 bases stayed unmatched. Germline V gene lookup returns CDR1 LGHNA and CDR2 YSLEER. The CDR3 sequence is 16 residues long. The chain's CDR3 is CASSQEPSGSTDTQYF. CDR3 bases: TGCGCCAGCAGCCAAGAGCCTAGCGGGAGCACAGATACGCAGTATTTT.

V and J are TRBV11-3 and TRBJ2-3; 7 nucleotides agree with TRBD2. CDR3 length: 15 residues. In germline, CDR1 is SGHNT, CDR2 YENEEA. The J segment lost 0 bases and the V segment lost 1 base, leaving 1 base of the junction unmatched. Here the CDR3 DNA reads TGTGCCAGCAGCTTAGCGGGAGGCAGCACAGATACGCAGTATTTT. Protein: CASSLAGGSTDTQYF.

The CDR3 region has the DNA TGTGCCAGCACTCAACCATCAGGGGGACAGAACACCGGGGAGCTGTTTTTT. Translated: CASTQPSGGQNTGELFF. The chain carries TRBV21-1 and TRBJ2-2; TRBD1 was called by the table and not checked on the DNA. TRBV21-1 is given as a pseudogene. This CDR3 contains 17 residues.

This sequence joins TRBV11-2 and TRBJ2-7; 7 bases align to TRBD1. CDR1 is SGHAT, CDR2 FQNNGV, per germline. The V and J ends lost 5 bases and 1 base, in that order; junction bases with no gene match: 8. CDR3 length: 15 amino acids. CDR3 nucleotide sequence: TGTGCCAGCAGCGGATGGGCGGACAGGTCCTACGAGCAGTACTTC. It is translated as CASSGWADRSYEQYF.

The DNA of the CDR3 is TGTGCCAGCAGGCGAACCGGGACAGGGTCGTCTGAGCAGTTCTTC. It is translated as CASRRTGTGSSEQFF. The chain couples TRBV2 to TRBJ2-1; 9 bases align to TRBD1. The CDR3 extends over 15 amino acids. CDR1 and CDR2 from the germline V gene are SNHLY and FYNNEI. Trimming removed 6 bases from V and 9 bases from J; junction bases left unmatched: 12.

The CDR3 loop reads CASSPRGGRSEGELFF. The CDR3 coding sequence is TGCGCCAGCAGCCCCCGCGGAGGGAGGAGTGAGGGGGAGCTGTTTTTT. V usage is TRBV5-1 and J usage is TRBJ2-2; TRBD2 is a possible D gene (6 bases). The V end was cut by 4 bases, the J end by 8 bases, with 21 bases between. The CDR3 spans 16 residues. The germline V gene has CDR1 SGHRS and CDR2 YFSETQ.

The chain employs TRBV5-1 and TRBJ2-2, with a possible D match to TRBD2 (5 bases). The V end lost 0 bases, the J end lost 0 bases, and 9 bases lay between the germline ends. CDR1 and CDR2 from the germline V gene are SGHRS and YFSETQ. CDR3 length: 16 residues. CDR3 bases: TGCGCCAGCAGCTTGGCGACGGGGACGAACACCGGGGAGCTGTTTTTT. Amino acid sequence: CASSLATGTNTGELFF. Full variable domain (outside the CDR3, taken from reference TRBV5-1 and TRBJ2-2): KAGVTQTPRYLIKTRGQQVTLSCSPISGHRSVSWYQQTPGQGLQFLFEYFSETQRNKGNFPGRFSGRQFSNSRSEMNVSTLELGDSALYLCASSLATGTNTGELFFGEGSRLTVL.

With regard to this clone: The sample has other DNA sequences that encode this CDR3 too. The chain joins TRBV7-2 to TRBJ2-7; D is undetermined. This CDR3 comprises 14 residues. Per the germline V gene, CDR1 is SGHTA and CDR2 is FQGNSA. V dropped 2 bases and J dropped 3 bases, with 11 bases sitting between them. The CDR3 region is CASSLNGPFYEQYF. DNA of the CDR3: TGTGCCAGCAGCTTAAATGGGCCGTTCTACGAGCAGTACTTC.

CDR3: CASSLGLDTNTGELFF. The CDR3 DNA reads TGTGCCAGCAGCTTGGGTTTGGACACGAACACCGGGGAGCTGTTTTTT. The V and J genes are TRBV5-4 and TRBJ2-2; a weak D match, TRBD1 (5 bases). V dropped 0 bases and J dropped 0 bases, with 9 bases sitting between them. The germline V gene has CDR1 SGHNT and CDR2 YYREEE (reference sequence). The CDR3 has 16 amino acids.

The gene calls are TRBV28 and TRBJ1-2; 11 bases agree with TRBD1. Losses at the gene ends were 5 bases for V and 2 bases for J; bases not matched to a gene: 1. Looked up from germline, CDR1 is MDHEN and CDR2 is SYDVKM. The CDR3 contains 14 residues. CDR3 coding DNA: TGTGCCAGCAGTCGGACAGGGGGCAACTATGGCTACACCTTC. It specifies CASSRTGGNYGYTF.

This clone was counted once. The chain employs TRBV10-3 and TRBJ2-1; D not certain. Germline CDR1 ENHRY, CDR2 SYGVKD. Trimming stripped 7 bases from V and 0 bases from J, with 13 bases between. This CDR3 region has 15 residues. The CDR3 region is CAINDGSASYNEQFF. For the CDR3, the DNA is TGTGCCATCAACGACGGGTCCGCCTCCTACAATGAGCAGTTCTTC.

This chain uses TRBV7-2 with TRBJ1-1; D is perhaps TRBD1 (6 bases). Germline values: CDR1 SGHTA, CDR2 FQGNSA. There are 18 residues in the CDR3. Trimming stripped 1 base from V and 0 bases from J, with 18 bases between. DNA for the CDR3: TGTGCCAGCAGCTTAGGTTCCGGACAGCCCTACATGAACACTGAAGCTTTCTTT. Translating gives CASSLGSGQPYMNTEAFF.

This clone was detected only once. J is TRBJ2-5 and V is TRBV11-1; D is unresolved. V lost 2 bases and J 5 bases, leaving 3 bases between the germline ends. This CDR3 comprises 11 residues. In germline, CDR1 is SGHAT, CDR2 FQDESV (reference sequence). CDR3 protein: CASSLRETQYF. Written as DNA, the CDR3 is TGTGCCAGCAGCTTACGTGAGACCCAGTACTTC.

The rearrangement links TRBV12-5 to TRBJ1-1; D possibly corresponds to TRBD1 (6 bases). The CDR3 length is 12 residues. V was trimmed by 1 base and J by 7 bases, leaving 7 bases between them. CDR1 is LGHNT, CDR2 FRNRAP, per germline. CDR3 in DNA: TGTGCTAGTGGTTTGGGGACAGTTGAAGCTTTCTTT. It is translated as CASGLGTVEAFF.

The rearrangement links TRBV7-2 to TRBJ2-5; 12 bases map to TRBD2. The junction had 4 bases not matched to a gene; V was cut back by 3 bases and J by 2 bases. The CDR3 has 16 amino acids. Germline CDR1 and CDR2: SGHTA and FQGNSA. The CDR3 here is CASSLASGRGQETQYF. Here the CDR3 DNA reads TGTGCCAGCAGCTTGGCTAGCGGGAGGGGGCAAGAGACCCAGTACTTC.

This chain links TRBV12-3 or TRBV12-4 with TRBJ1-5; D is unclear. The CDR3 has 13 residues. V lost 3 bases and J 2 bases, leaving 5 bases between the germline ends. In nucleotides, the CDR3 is TGTGCCAGCAGTTTCTCAGGCAATCAGCCCCAGCATTTT. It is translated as CASSFSGNQPQHF.

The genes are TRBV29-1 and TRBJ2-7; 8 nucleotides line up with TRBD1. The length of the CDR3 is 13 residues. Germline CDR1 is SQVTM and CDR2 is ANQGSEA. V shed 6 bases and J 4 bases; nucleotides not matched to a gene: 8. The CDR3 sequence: CSVRDRGLYEQYF. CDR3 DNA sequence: TGCAGCGTCCGAGACAGGGGTTTGTACGAGCAGTACTTC.

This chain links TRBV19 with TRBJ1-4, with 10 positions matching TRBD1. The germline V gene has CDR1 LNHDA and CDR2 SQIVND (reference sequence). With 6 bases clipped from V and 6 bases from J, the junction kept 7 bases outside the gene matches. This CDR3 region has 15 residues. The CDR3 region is CASSPDRGSDEKLFF. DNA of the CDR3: TGTGCCAGTAGCCCGGACAGGGGGTCAGATGAAAAACTGTTTTTT. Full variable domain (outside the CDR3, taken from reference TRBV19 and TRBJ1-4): DGGITQSPKYLFRKEGQNVTLSCEQNLNHDAMYWYRQDPGQGLRLIYYSQIVNDFQKGDIAEGYSVSREKKESFPLTVTSAQKNPTAFYLCASSPDRGSDEKLFFGSGTQLSVL.

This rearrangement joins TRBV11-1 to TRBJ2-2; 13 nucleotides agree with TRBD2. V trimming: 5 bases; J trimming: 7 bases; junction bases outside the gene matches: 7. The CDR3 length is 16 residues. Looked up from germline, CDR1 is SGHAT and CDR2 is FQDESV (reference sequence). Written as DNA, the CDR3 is TGTGCCAGCAGCCTCACTAGCGGGAGGGCCAACGGGGAGCTGTTTTTT. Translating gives CASSLTSGRANGELFF.

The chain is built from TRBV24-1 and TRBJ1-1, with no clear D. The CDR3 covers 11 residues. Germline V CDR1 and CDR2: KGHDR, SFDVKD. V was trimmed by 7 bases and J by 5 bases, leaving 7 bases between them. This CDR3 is CATRTETEAFF. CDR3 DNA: TGTGCCACCAGAACAGAAACTGAAGCTTTCTTT.